The 17 T cell receptor beta chains below were found in one sample sequenced in a study of cytomegalovirus exposure and HLA in healthy donors (dated by TCRdb to about 2017). Library prep was done by the immunoSEQ multiplex PCR assay. A mixture of 60 forward primers for TCR Vbeta segments and 13 reverse primers for TCR Jbeta segments was used in the multiplex PCR. Held by TCRdb, this immuneACCESS table contains in-frame sequences only and omits some clones. Under half of the omission traces to an unresolved V gene where checked; the cause of the rest is unknown. This sample is represented by roughly 98,000 clones; more than 55% of them were singletons. 5.5% of the sample belongs to the ten largest clones. The sequenced material came from PBMCs. The receptors were gathered from a woman younger than 45 in good health and CMV-seropositive.

CDR3 sequence: CASSLGIGTGNTEAFF. As DNA, the CDR3 is TGTGCCAGCAGCTTGGGAATAGGGACAGGGAACACTGAAGCTTTCTTT. The chain carries TRBV5-4 and TRBJ1-1; 8 positions agree with TRBD1. V shed 0 bases, J shed 1 base, and the junction held 5 bases outside the gene matches. Germline V gene lookup returns CDR1 SGHNT and CDR2 YYREEE (reference sequence). The CDR3 is 16 amino acids.

V and J are TRBV19 and TRBJ1-6; possible D gene TRBD1, 6 bases. Trimming cost V 4 bases and J 9 bases, with 19 bases left between them. This CDR3 is 16 amino acids long. CDR1 and CDR2 (germline): LNHDA, SQIVND (reference sequence). Written as DNA, the CDR3 is TGTGCCAGTAGTAGTTCTTGGGGGCAGGAGCCTTCACCCCTCCACTTT. Protein product: CASSSSWGQEPSPLHF.

The chain has TRBV6-5 and TRBJ1-4; a possible D gene is TRBD1 (5 bases). Trimming stripped 6 bases from V and 7 bases from J, with 15 bases between. This CDR3 is 14 amino acids long. The germline CDR1 and CDR2 sequences are MNHEY and SVGAGI. The CDR3 bases are TGTGCCAGCAGCCGCGACCGACAGTTTGAAAAACTGTTTTTT. This sequence encodes CASSRDRQFEKLFF.

A few counts support this clone. The V gene is TRBV7-9, the J gene TRBJ2-5; 8 nucleotides agree with TRBD1. The germline V gene encodes CDR1 SEHNR and CDR2 FQNEAQ (reference sequence). J lost 9 bases, V lost 5 bases, and 17 bases had no gene match. This CDR3 has 16 residues. Here the CDR3 reads CASSPGQAGIRVAQYF. The CDR3 region has the DNA TGTGCCAGCAGCCCGGGACAGGCGGGGATACGGGTGGCCCAGTACTTC.

There are a few counts of this clone. The gene calls are TRBV6-5 and TRBJ2-7, with 9 bases lining up with TRBD1. The germline V gene encodes CDR1 MNHEY and CDR2 SVGAGI. V lost 4 bases, J lost 6 bases, and 7 bases stayed unmatched. This CDR3 region has 14 residues. CDR3 region: CASSSPGTGSEQYF. CDR3 in DNA: TGTGCCAGCAGTTCTCCCGGGACAGGGTCCGAGCAGTACTTC.

This chain joins TRBV6-1 and TRBJ2-3; 12 bases fit TRBD2. This CDR3 comprises 15 residues. Losses at the gene ends were 2 bases for V and 4 bases for J; bases not matched to a gene: 1. Per the germline V gene, CDR1 is MNHNS and CDR2 is SASEGT. CDR3 in DNA: TGTGCCAGCAGTGAACTAGCGGGGGGGCCAGATACGCAGTATTTT. Amino acid sequence: CASSELAGGPDTQYF.

This clone was seen only once. CDR3: CASSDTSGETGELFF. CDR3 nucleotides: TGTGCCAGCAGCGACACTAGCGGGGAAACCGGGGAGCTGTTTTTT. V gene TRBV9 combines with J gene TRBJ2-2, with TRBD2 identical over 10 bases. The CDR3 is 15 residues long. V dropped 3 bases and J dropped 5; count of bases not matched to a gene: 4. Germline V lookup: CDR1 SGDLS, CDR2 YYNGEE.

This clone was seen a handful of times. V is TRBV5-1 and J is TRBJ2-6; D is unclear. V shed 1 base and J shed 4 bases, with 12 bases lying between them. Germline CDR1 is SGHRS and CDR2 is YFSETQ. The CDR3 is 16 residues long. CDR3 sequence reads: CASSLSLGYGANVLTF. CDR3 nucleotides: TGCGCCAGCAGCTTGAGTCTGGGCTACGGGGCCAACGTCCTGACTTTC.

The CDR3 spells CASSHQGGWREQFF. The CDR3 DNA sequence: TGTGCCAGCTCTCACCAGGGGGGCTGGAGGGAGCAGTTCTTC. The chain links TRBV18 to TRBJ2-1; perhaps TRBD1 as D (7 bases). Trimming removed 6 bases at V and 10 bases at J, with 19 bases between. CDR3 size: 14 residues. From germline, CDR1 is KGHSH and CDR2 LQKENI.

The genes are TRBV9 and TRBJ2-1; 8 positions match TRBD2. V dropped 5 bases and J dropped 6; count of bases not matched to a gene: 7. Per germline, CDR1 SGDLS and CDR2 YYNGEE. This CDR3 region has 14 residues. The CDR3 is CASSRGGSVNEQFF. The CDR3 coding sequence is TGTGCCAGCAGTCGGGGGGGATCCGTCAATGAGCAGTTCTTC.

This clone was counted only a few times. The V gene is TRBV10-2, the J gene TRBJ1-1; D is perhaps TRBD1 (5 bases). CDR3 size: 15 residues. In germline, CDR1 is WSHSY, CDR2 SAAADI. Trimming left V 4 bases short and J 0 bases short, with 12 bases between. DNA of the CDR3: TGCGCCAGCAGTGTACAGGAACTTATGAACACTGAAGCTTTCTTT. Translation gives CASSVQELMNTEAFF.

This clone has just a few counts. This sequence joins TRBV13 and TRBJ2-1; the match to TRBD2 covers 13 bases. The V and J ends lost 4 bases and 3 bases, in that order; junction bases with no gene match: 9. This CDR3 has 18 residues. The germline CDR1 and CDR2 sequences are PRHDT and FYEKMQ (reference sequence). CDR3 region: CASSSLRRLAGGYNEQFF. The CDR3 nucleotides read TGTGCCAGCAGCTCTCTCCGTCGACTAGCGGGGGGCTACAATGAGCAGTTCTTC.

J is TRBJ2-3 and V is TRBV2; 7 bases agree with TRBD2. Germline V CDR1 and CDR2: SNHLY, FYNNEI. V trimming: 6 bases; J trimming: 0 bases; junction bases outside the gene matches: 9. The CDR3 is 16 amino acids. Here the CDR3 DNA reads TGTGCCAGCAGGTCGATTGGGGGGGGGAGCACAGATACGCAGTATTTT. Protein sequence: CASRSIGGGSTDTQYF. Supplemented by reference TRBV2 and TRBJ2-3, the full variable domain reads EPEVTQTPSHQVTQMGQEVILRCVPISNHLYFYWYRQILGQKVEFLVSFYNNEISEKSEIFDDQFSVERPDGSNFTLKIRSTKLEDSAMYFCASRSIGGGSTDTQYFGPGTRLTVL.

Details on this clone: Mismatch with germline at one junction end may stem from a read error. V and J are TRBV19 and TRBJ2-1; possibly TRBD2 for D (6 bases). Per the germline V gene, CDR1 is LNHDA and CDR2 is SQIVND (reference sequence). This CDR3 is built from 17 residues. As DNA, the CDR3 is TGTGCCAGTACCACGGAGGCGGGGTCGGGGTCCTACAATGAGCGGTTCTTC. Amino acid sequence: CASTTEAGSGSYNERFF. The full variable domain, in which reference TRBV19 and TRBJ2-1 provide the parts outside the CDR3, is DGGITQSPKYLFRKEGQNVTLSCEQNLNHDAMYWYRQDPGQGLRLIYYSQIVNDFQKGDIAEGYSVSREKKESFPLTVTSAQKNPTAFYLCASTTEAGSGSYNERFFGPGTRLTVL.

The gene calls are TRBV5-1 and TRBJ2-7; 11 bases match TRBD2. The CDR3 extends over 17 amino acids. The trim removed 0 bases at V and 5 bases at J, leaving 10 bases unmatched. Germline V gives CDR1 SGHRS, CDR2 YFSETQ. The CDR3 loop is CASSLAVAGGLRNEQYF. Here the CDR3 DNA reads TGCGCCAGCAGCTTGGCGGTAGCGGGGGGGCTCAGGAACGAGCAGTACTTC.

V and J are TRBV7-9 and TRBJ2-3; 11 nucleotides align to TRBD2. Trimming cost V 2 bases and J 0 bases; bases outside gene matches: 7. This CDR3 spans 18 amino acids. CDR1 SEHNR and CDR2 FQNEAQ come from the germline V gene (reference sequence). The CDR3 region is CASSLYGTSGTSTDTQYF. CDR3 DNA sequence: TGTGCCAGCAGCTTATACGGGACTAGCGGCACTAGCACAGATACGCAGTATTTT.

The chain is built from TRBV30 and TRBJ1-5, with no clear D. CDR1 and CDR2 from the germline V gene are GTSNPN and SVGIG (reference sequence). V was clipped by 1 base and J by 6 bases, with 10 bases between them. CDR3 size: 13 residues. DNA of the CDR3: TGTGCCTGGAGTGGGGAGTTTCGTCAGCCCCAGCATTTT. This gives the protein CAWSGEFRQPQHF. Using reference TRBV30 and TRBJ1-5 for the parts outside the CDR3, the full variable domain is SQTIHQWPATLVQPVGSPLSLECTVEGTSNPNLYWYRQAAGRGLQLLFYSVGIGQISSEVPQNLSASRPQDRQFILSSKKLLLSDSGFYLCAWSGEFRQPQHFGDGTRLSIL.